The subject of this entry is one T cell receptor beta chain. Its antigen is unknown. While unrecorded immune exposures were likely, the donors were nominally healthy when sampled. This specimen belongs to a study of cytomegalovirus exposure and HLA in healthy donors. Between the trimmed V and J ends, which lost 1 base and 5 bases, there was a span of 14 bases. Germline V gene data show CDR1 as SGHTA and CDR2 as FQGNSA. This CDR3 spans 15 amino acids. The PCR made use of 60 Vbeta and 13 Jbeta primers. Only in-frame clones appear in the TCRdb table, and some are missing; sequencing was by immunoSEQ multiplex PCR. The sample consists of approximately 150,000 clones, approximately 84% of them appearing once. Findings and caveats of the study: A reported reduction in N-insertions relative to the approximately 670-donor mean was seen in an Asian-associated ancestry cluster in a later analysis. Association with HLA alleles at 0.05 false discovery rate was found for about 17,000 TCR beta sequences in a later analysis.

Source material: PBMCs. J is TRBJ2-5 and V is TRBV7-2; TRBD2 might be the D (7 bases). The receptor comes from a girl aged 10-17 years in good health and CMV-seropositive. The CDR3 loop is CASSLGTGGRETQYF. CDR3 DNA sequence: TGTGCCAGCAGCTTAGGGACCGGGGGGCGCGAGACCCAGTACTTC. The whole variable domain, filled in from reference TRBV7-2 and TRBJ2-5, reads GAGVSQSPSNKVTEKGKDVELRCDPISGHTALYWYRQSLGQGLEFLIYFQGNSAPDKSGLPSDRFSAERTGGSVSTLTIQRTQQEDSAVYLCASSLGTGGRETQYFGPGTRLLVL.